The sequence of this T cell receptor (beta chain) was determined in a study of vaccination and CD4 T cells after COVID-19 (dated by TCRdb to 2022 to 2024). About the study as a whole: The convalescent cohort included six males and four females, with two Hispanic individuals, seven Caucasians, two Asians and one multiracial person. Post-COVID blood samples from convalescent patients were collected a median of 101 days after diagnosis, with a range of roughly 35 to 180 days. Control cultures received a CEFX viral epitope pool as the positive control, an HIV-1 Nef peptide pool as the negative control, or no peptide. The spike-specific CD4+ TCR repertoire was compared before and after mRNA vaccination in approximately ten COVID-19 convalescent patients and a few infection-naive healthy vaccine recipients. Memory CD4+ T cell crossreactivity between SARS-CoV-2 and common cold coronavirus spike proteins was assessed at the TCR clonotype level in an earlier paper using these donors. The cultures were stimulated with overlapping spike peptide pools from SARS-CoV-2 and from the common cold coronaviruses HCoV-NL63, HCoV-OC43 and HCoV-229E. Participants received two doses of either the Pfizer-BioNTech BNT162b2 vaccine (n=8) or the Moderna mRNA-1273 vaccine (n=2). Post-vaccine blood samples were obtained a median of around 74 days after the second vaccine dose, with a range of roughly 12 to 250 days.

CDR3 length: 15 amino acids, cysteine to phenylalanine. The kept DNA is CDR3 alone, 45 bases in frame from the first base. Sequences LNHDA (CDR1) and SQIVND (CDR2) are obtained from the germline V gene (reference sequence). V is cut by 3 bases and J by 0 bases, and the space between the germline ends is 9 bases. What the authors observed across the whole study: Only a relatively small number of convalescent patients were included in the study, and early timepoints following natural infection were not analyzed. In convalescent patients, a median around 83% of post-vaccine SARS-CoV-2-reactive clones were detected only after vaccination, and vaccine-specific priming was suggested by this finding. An increase in the median number of SARS-CoV-2-reactive clonotypes from around 20 after infection to roughly 38 after vaccination was observed, but the change was not found to be significant. Of the vaccine-specific clones in convalescent patients, 304 of 307, or nearly all, reacted only to SARS-CoV-2 spike and did not cross-react with common cold coronaviruses.

Libraries were made using PCR. TCR sequencing of DNA from cultured CD4+ T cells used the Oncomine TCR Beta short-read assay at the Johns Hopkins FTIC core. The QIAamp micro DNA kit was used to extract genomic DNA from the cultured CD4+ T cells. The Oncomine TCR Beta libraries from cultured CD4+ T cells were pooled using unique dual indexes and then sequenced on an Illumina iSeq 100. Regarding the original processing steps: Non-productive sequences were filtered out, and CDR3s that did not start with C, did not end with F or W, or were shorter than 7 amino acids were discarded. Antigen-specific clonotypes were identified with the MANAFEST web application by comparing peptide-stimulated wells with reference and other culture wells. An FDR below 0.05, an odds ratio above 5, and a productive frequency above 0.1% in at least two of three replicate wells were required for clones to be considered positive. A clonotype counted as cross-reactive if it showed significant expansion both in the SARS-CoV-2 spike wells and in at least one common cold coronavirus spike condition. Using R version 3.6.1, CDR3 homology was evaluated through Levenshtein distances (stringdist) along with unrooted phylogenetic trees (ape). The raw public data were reprocessed by TCRdb itself: fastp quality trimming at Q25, MiXCR clonotype calling, in-frame beta chains only. Each CDR3 protein appears once, grouped with its most common genes and DNA. TCRdb, not the authors, supplied the V and J calls. For this sample the table gives about 7,000 distinct CDR3 sequences, of which roughly 36% were detected only once. The top ten clones comprise under 20% of the sample.

Turning to this clonotype: Its binding antigen is unknown. Per-base quality was not reported, and no clone a single base away is much larger than it.

This specimen's treatment or condition label, per the study, means: roughly 11-day PBMC culture with coronavirus spike peptide pools or control peptides (ViraFEST assay). CD4+ T cells from unexposed donors were collected before the COVID-19 pandemic (2011-2018). The ViraFEST assay was used in the study, in which antigen-specific T cells were expanded with peptide pools and expanded clonotypes were subsequently identified by TCR sequencing. Each well held some 2 million PBMCs cultured with approximately 9.2 ug/ml peptide pools in IMDM containing roughly 5% human AB serum and roughly 10 IU/ml IL-2. On days 3 and 7, half of the culture medium was replaced with fresh IL-2-containing medium. CD4+ T cells were isolated after about nine days of culture through negative selection using the EasySep CD4+ T cell isolation kit. Unexposed donor CD4+ T cells were tested for reactivity to SARS-CoV-2 S and N and four common cold coronavirus spike pools, as cell number allowed. PBMCs were separated from whole blood using Ficoll-Paque Plus gradient centrifugation and then either used fresh or cryopreserved at -140C. Culture conditions were generally each tested in triplicate wells. Leukapheresis product for the unexposed donors was purchased commercially.

Rearrangement joined TRBV19 to TRBJ1-5; no D segment can be confidently identified. The specimen sequenced was CD4+ T cells from blood, cultured in vitro. The clonotype originates from a human donor in good health. The DNA is TGTGCCAGTAGTATTCAGCGAAGTAGCAATCAGCCCCAGCATTTT. This yields the protein CASSIQRSSNQPQHF.